This T cell receptor beta chain is drawn from a study of T-cell reconstitution after alpha-beta-depleted transplantation in children. Germline CDR1 is SGHTA and CDR2 is FQGTGA. The length of the CDR3 is 15 residues. V gave up 2 bases and J gave up 0 bases, with 5 bases separating them. Preparation of the TCRbeta library involved a method that used unique molecular identifiers. TCRdb analysed the PCR reads with MiXCR anew, one entry per CDR3 protein. The data contain hundreds of thousands of distinct CDR3 sequences, roughly a tenth of them singletons. This clonotype appeared many times. The chain joins TRBV7-3 to TRBJ1-6; D not resolved. This TCR was recovered from a human donor who donated a stem cell graft to a child with acute myeloid leukemia. The sample was PBMCs from the stem cell graft donor, taken from the stem cell graft. CDR3 sequence: CASSLQSSYNSPLHF. DNA for the CDR3: TGTGCCAGCAGCTTACAGAGCTCCTATAATTCACCCCTCCACTTT.